The sequence of this T cell receptor (beta chain) was determined in a study of T cell repertoires in cytomegalovirus infection. The overall study: Public TCR beta signatures were indicative of both CMV infection and a matching HLA type. Study observations and caveats: Frequencies of public TCR beta families were cumulated, and this identified carriers of CMV plus the relevant HLA. There were HLA-C-restricted CMV-specific TCR beta clonotypes dominating the ex vivo response.

With V trimmed by 5 bases and J by 3 bases, 1 base remained unmatched. The CDR3 totals 14 residues. Each CDR3 protein gets one entry after TCRdb re-called the reads with MiXCR. The table has approximately 470,000 distinct CDR3 sequences, about 39% seen once. Of note for this clonotype: The target antigen is unknown.

Sequenced material: cultured PBMCs, taken from culture after CMV antigen stimulation. The chain couples TRBV12-3 or TRBV12-4 to TRBJ2-4, with 10 bases identical to TRBD1. The source is a human donor in good health (CMV status not recorded). Some clones in this sample may be carry-over from other donors' samples. CDR3: CASSRTGGKNIQYF. DNA of the CDR3: TGTGCCAGCAGTCGGACAGGGGGCAAAAACATTCAGTACTTC.